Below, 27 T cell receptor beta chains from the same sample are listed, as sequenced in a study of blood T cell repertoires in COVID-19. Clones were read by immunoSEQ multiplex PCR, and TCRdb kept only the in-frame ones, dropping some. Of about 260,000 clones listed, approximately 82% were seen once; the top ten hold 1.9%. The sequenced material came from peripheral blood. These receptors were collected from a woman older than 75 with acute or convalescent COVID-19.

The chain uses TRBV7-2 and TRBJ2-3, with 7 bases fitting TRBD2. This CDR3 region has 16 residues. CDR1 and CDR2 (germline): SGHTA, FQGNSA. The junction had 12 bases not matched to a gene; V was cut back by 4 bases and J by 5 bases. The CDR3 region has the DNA TGTGCCAGCAGCTACCCGCGGAGCGGGGTTAGAGATACGCAGTATTTT. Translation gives CASSYPRSGVRDTQYF.

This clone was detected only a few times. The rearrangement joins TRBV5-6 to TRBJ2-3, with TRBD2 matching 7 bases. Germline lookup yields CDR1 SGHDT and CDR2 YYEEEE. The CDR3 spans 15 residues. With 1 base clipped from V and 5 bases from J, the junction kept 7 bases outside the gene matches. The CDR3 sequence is CASSLWVASGDTQYF. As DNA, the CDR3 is TGTGCCAGCAGCTTGTGGGTGGCTAGCGGAGATACGCAGTATTTT. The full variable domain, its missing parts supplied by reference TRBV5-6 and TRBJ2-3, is DAGVTQSPTHLIKTRGQQVTLRCSPKSGHDTVSWYQQALGQGPQFIFQYYEEEERQRGNFPDRFSGHQFPNYSSELNVNALLLGDSALYLCASSLWVASGDTQYFGPGTRLTVL.

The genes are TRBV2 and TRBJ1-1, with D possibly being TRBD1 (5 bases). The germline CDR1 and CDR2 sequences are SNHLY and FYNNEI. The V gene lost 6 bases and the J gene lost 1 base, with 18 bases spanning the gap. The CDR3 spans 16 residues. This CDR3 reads CASRGGNRIQNTEAFF. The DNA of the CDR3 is TGTGCCAGCAGGGGGGGGAACAGGATCCAGAACACTGAAGCTTTCTTT.

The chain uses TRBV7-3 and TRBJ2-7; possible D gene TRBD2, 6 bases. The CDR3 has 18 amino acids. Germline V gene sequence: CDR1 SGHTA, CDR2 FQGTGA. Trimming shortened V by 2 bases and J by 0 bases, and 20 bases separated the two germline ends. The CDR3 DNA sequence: TGTGCCAGCAGCTTAGAGGTTCGGGCTAGCGTTAGCTCCTACGAGCAGTACTTC. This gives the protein CASSLEVRASVSSYEQYF.

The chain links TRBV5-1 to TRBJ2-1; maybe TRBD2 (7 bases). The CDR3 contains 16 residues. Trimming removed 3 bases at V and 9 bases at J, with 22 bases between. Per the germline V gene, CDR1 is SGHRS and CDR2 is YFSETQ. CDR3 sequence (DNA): TGCGCCAGCAGCTCAGGGGACTATCTTTTGTTCGCTGAGCAGTTCTTC. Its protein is CASSSGDYLLFAEQFF.

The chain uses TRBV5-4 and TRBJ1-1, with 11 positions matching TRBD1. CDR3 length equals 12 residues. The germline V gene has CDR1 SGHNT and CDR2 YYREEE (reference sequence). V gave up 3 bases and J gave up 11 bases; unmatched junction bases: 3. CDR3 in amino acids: CASSWDRGSAFF. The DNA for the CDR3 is TGTGCCAGCAGCTGGGACAGGGGGAGCGCTTTCTTT.

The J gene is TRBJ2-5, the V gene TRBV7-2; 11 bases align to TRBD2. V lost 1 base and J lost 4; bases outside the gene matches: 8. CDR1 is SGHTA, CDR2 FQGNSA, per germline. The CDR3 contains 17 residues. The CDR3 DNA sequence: TGTGCCAGCAGCTTAGGGTCCCTAGCGGGGGGATCAGAGACCCAGTACTTC. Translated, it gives CASSLGSLAGGSETQYF. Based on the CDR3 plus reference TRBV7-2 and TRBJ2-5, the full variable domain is GAGVSQSPSNKVTEKGKDVELRCDPISGHTALYWYRQSLGQGLEFLIYFQGNSAPDKSGLPSDRFSAERTGGSVSTLTIQRTQQEDSAVYLCASSLGSLAGGSETQYFGPGTRLLVL.

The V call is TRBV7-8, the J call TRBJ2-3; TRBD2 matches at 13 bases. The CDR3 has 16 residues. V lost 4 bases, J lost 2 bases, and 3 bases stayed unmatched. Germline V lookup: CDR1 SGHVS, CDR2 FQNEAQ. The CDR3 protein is CASSSGLAGATDTQYF. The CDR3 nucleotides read TGTGCCAGCAGCTCCGGACTAGCGGGGGCCACAGATACGCAGTATTTT.

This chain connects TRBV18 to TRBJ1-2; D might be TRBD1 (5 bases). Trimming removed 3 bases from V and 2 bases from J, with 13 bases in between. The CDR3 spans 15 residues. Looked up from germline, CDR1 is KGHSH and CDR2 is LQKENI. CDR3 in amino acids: CASSPQGFRNYGYTF. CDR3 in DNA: TGTGCCAGCTCACCCCAGGGATTTCGAAACTATGGCTACACCTTC.

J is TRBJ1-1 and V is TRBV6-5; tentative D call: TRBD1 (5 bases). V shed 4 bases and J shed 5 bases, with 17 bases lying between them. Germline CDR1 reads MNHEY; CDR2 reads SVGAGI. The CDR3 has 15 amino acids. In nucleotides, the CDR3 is TGTGCCAGCAGTTTCTTGCAGGGTGGACCTACTGAAGCTTTCTTT. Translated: CASSFLQGGPTEAFF.

CDR3 DNA sequence: TGTGCCAGCAGTCCAGGGTATAATTCACCCCTCCACTTT. Translated, it gives CASSPGYNSPLHF. The V call is TRBV12-3 or TRBV12-4, the J call TRBJ1-6, with D tentatively TRBD1 (5 bases). Trimming removed 5 bases from V and 4 bases from J, with 6 bases in between. The CDR3 has 13 residues.

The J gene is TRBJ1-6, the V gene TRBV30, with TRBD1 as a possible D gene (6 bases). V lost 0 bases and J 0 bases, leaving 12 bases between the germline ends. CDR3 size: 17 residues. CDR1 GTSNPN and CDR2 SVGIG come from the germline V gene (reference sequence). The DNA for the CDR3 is TGTGCCTGGAGTGTACGGGACAAGAGCTCCTATAATTCACCCCTCCACTTT. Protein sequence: CAWSVRDKSSYNSPLHF.

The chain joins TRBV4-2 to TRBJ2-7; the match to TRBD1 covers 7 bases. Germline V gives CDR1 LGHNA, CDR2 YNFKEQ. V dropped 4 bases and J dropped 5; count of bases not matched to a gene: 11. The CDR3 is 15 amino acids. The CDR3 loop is CASSLRTGILDEQYF. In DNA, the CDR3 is TGTGCCAGCAGCCTAAGGACAGGTATCTTGGACGAGCAGTACTTC.

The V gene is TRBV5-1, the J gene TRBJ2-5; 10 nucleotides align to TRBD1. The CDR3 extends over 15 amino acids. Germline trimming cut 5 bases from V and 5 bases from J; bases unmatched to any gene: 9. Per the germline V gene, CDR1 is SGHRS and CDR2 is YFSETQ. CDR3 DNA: TGCGCCAGCAGTTCTGGGACAGGGGCTGTGGAGACCCAGTACTTC. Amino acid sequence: CASSSGTGAVETQYF.

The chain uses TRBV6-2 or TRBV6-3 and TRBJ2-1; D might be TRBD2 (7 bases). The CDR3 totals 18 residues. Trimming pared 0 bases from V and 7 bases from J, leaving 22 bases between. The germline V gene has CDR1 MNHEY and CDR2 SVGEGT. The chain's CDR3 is CASSYSTGGAGWVNEQFF. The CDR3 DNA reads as TGTGCCAGCAGTTACTCGACTGGGGGGGCCGGCTGGGTGAATGAGCAGTTCTTC.

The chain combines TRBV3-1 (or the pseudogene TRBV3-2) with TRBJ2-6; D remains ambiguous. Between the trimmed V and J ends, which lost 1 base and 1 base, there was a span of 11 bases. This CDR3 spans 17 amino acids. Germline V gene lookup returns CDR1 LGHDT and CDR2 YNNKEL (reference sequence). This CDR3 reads CASSQAGRTSGANVLTF. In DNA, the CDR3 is TGTGCCAGCAGCCAAGCAGGTAGAACTTCTGGGGCCAACGTCCTGACTTTC.

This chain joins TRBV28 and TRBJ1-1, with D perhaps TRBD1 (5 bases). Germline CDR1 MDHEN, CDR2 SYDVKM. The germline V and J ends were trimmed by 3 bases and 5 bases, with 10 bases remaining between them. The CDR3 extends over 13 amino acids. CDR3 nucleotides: TGTGCCAGCAGTTTCCCTTCAGGGACTGAAGCTTTCTTT. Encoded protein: CASSFPSGTEAFF.

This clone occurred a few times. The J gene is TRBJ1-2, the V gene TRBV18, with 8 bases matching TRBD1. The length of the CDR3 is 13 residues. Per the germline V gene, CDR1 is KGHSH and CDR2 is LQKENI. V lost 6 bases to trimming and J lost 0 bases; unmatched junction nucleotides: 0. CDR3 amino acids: CASSDRANYGYTF. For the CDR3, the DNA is TGTGCCAGCTCGGACAGGGCTAACTATGGCTACACCTTC.

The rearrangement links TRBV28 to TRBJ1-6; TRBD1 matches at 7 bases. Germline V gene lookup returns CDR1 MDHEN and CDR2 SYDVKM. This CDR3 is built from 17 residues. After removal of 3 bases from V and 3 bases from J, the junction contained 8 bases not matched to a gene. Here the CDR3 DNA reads TGTGCCAGCAGTTTCAGACAGGGCCGCCTCTATAATTCACCCCTCCACTTT. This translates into CASSFRQGRLYNSPLHF.

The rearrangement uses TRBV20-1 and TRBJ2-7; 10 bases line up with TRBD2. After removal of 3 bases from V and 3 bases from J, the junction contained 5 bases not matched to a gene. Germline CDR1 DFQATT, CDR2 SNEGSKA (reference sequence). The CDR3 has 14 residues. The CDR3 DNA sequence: TGCAGTGCTAGTGGAAGCGGGGGGGACTACGAGCAGTACTTC. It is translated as CSASGSGGDYEQYF.

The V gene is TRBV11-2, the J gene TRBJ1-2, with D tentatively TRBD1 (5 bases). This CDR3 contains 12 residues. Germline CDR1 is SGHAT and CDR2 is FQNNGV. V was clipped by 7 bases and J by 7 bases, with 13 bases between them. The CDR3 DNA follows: TGTGCCAGCACCATGGGGCAAACTGGCTACACCTTC. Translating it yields CASTMGQTGYTF. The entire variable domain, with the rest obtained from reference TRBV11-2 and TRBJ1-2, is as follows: EAGVAQSPRYKIIEKRQSVAFWCNPISGHATLYWYQQILGQGPKLLIQFQNNGVVDDSQLPKDRFSAERLKGVDSTLKIQPAKLEDSAVYLCASTMGQTGYTFGSGTRLTVV.

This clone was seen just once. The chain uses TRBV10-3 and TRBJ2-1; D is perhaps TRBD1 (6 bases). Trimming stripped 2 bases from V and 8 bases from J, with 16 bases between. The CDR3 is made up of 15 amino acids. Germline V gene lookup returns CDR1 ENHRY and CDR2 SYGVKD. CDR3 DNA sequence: TGTGCCATCAGTGAGGCCCAGGGGCGGACCGATGAGCAGTTCTTC. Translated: CAISEAQGRTDEQFF.

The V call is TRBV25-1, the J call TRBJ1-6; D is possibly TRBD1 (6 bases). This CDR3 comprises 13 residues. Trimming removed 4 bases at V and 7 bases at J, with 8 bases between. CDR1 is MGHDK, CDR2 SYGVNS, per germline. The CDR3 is CASSAQGNSPLHF. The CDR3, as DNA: TGTGCCAGCAGTGCTCAGGGGAATTCACCCCTCCACTTT.

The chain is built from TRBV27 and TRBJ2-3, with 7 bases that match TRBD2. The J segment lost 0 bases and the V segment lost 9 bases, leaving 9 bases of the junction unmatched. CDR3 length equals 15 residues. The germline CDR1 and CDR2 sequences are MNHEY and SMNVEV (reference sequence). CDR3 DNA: TGTGCCAGTTCTCAGACTAGCCCTAGCACAGATACGCAGTATTTT. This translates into CASSQTSPSTDTQYF.

As DNA, the CDR3 is TGTGCCAGCAGCTTAGGACTTCTAGTCAGCTATGAGCAGTTCTTC. Protein: CASSLGLLVSYEQFF. The chain is built from TRBV7-2 and TRBJ2-1, with D uncertain. CDR1 is SGHTA, CDR2 FQGNSA, per germline. Trimming stripped 1 base from V and 8 bases from J, with 15 bases between. This CDR3 has 15 residues. The full variable domain, rest sourced from reference TRBV7-2 and TRBJ2-1, is GAGVSQSPSNKVTEKGKDVELRCDPISGHTALYWYRQSLGQGLEFLIYFQGNSAPDKSGLPSDRFSAERTGGSVSTLTIQRTQQEDSAVYLCASSLGLLVSYEQFFGPGTRLTVL.

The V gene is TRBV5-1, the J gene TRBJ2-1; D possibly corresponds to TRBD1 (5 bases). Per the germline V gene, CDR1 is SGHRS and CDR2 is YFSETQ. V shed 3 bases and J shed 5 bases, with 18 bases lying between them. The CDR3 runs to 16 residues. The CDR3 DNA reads TGCGCCAGCAGCTATGCGACAGACCCGGTGAACAATGAGCAGTTCTTC. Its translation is CASSYATDPVNNEQFF.

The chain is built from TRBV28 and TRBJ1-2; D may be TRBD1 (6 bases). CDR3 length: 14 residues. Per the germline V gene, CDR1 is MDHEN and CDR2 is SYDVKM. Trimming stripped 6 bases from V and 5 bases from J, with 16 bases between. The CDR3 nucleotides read TGTGCCAGCAGGCGGGCAGGGGTCAATTATGGCTACACCTTC. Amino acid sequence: CASRRAGVNYGYTF.